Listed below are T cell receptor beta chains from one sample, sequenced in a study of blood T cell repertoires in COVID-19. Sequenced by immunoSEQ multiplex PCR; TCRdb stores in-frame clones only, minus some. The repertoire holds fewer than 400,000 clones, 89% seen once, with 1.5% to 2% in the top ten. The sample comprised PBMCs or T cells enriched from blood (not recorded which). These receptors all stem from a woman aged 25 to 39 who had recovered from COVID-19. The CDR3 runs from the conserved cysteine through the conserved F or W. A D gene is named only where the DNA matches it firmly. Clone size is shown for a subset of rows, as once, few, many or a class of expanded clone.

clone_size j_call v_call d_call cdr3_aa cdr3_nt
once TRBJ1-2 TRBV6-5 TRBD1 CASPDRDRAGYTF TGTGCCAGCCCAGACCGGGACAGGGCTGGCTACACCTTC
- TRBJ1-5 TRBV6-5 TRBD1 CATWDRGGQPQHF TGTGCCACTTGGGACAGGGGTGGTCAGCCCCAGCATTTT
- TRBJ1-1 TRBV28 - CASNRGSLRLYDSTEAFF TGTGCCAGCAATCGGGGGAGCCTTCGCCTCTACGATTCCACTGAAGCTTTCTTT
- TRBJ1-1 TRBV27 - CASSSLNRVKAFF TGTGCCAGCAGTTCCTTGAACCGGGTGAAAGCTTTCTTT
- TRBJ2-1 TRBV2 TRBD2 CASSDPERGGSEYNEQFF TGTGCCAGCAGTGACCCTGAGCGGGGCGGGAGCGAGTACAATGAGCAGTTCTTC
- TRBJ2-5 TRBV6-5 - CASRGAIETQYF TGTGCCAGCAGGGGGGCGATAGAGACCCAGTACTTC
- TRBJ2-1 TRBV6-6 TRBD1 CASSSNRGRLYNEQFF TGTGCCAGCAGTTCCAACAGGGGTAGGTTGTATAATGAGCAGTTCTTC
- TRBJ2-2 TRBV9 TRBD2 CASSVFIAGGPGNTGELFF TGTGCCAGCAGCGTATTTATAGCGGGAGGGCCGGGGAACACCGGGGAGCTGTTTTTT
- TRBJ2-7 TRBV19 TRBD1 CASSITGGGEQYF TGTGCCAGTAGTATAACAGGGGGCGGCGAGCAGTACTTC
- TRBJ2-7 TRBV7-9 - CASSLARGRGMYEQYF TGTGCCAGCAGCTTAGCGCGGGGCAGGGGGATGTACGAGCAGTACTTC
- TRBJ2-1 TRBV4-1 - CASSQGEASSYNEQFF TGCGCCAGCAGCCAAGGGGAGGCGAGCTCCTACAATGAGCAGTTCTTC
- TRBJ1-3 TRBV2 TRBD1 CASSVTGEAIYF TGTGCCAGCAGTGTGACAGGGGAGGCCATATATTTT
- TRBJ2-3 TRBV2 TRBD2 CASSAPGLAVTDTQYF TGTGCCAGCAGTGCTCCGGGACTAGCGGTTACAGATACGCAGTATTTT
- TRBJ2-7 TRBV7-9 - CASSSSTDAYEQYF TGTGCCAGCAGCTCCTCGACAGATGCCTACGAGCAGTACTTC
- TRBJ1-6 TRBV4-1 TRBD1 CASSQEQGTSSPLHF TGCGCCAGCAGCCAAGAACAGGGGACCTCTTCACCCCTCCACTTT
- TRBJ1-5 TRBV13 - CASSLGPTGNQPQHF TGTGCCAGCAGCCTAGGCCCTACAGGGAATCAGCCCCAGCATTTT
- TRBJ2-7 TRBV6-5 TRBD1 CASSSDRGGYEQYF TGTGCCAGCAGTTCGGACAGGGGGGGGTACGAGCAGTACTTC
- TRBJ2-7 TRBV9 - CASSVGRGSYEQYF TGTGCCAGCAGCGTTGGTAGGGGGTCCTACGAGCAGTACTTC
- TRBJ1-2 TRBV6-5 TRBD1 CASRTPGQNYGYTF TGTGCCAGCAGGACCCCGGGACAGAACTATGGCTACACCTTC
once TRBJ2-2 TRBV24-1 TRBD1 CATQGAGELFF TGTGCCACCCAGGGGGCCGGGGAGCTGTTTTTT
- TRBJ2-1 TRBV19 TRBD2 CASSIFGTEVAGGRSSYNEQFF TGTGCCAGTAGTATATTTGGGACCGAGGTAGCGGGGGGCCGGAGCTCCTACAATGAGCAGTTCTTC
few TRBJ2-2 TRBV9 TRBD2 CASSGGTSGTGELFF TGTGCCAGCAGCGGTGGGACTAGCGGGACCGGGGAGCTGTTTTTT
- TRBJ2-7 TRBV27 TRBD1 CASSRYGQGTYEQYF TGTGCCAGCAGTCGCTATGGACAGGGAACCTACGAGCAGTACTTC
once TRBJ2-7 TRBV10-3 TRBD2 CAISAWRGPGLAGEAYEQYF TGTGCCATCAGTGCGTGGAGGGGGCCGGGACTAGCGGGAGAGGCCTACGAGCAGTACTTC
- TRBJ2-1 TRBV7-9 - CASSLGSGAPYNEQFF TGTGCCAGCAGCTTAGGGTCTGGGGCCCCTTACAATGAGCAGTTCTTC
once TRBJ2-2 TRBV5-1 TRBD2 CASSLTAGEANTGELFF TGCGCCAGCAGCTTGACAGCGGGGGAGGCGAACACCGGGGAGCTGTTTTTT
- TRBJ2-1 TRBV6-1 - CASSESAEEIVYNEQFF TGTGCCAGCAGTGAATCAGCGGAGGAGATCGTCTACAATGAGCAGTTCTTC
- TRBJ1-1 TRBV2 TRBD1 CASSAWTGRAFF TGTGCCAGCAGTGCCTGGACAGGGCGAGCTTTCTTT
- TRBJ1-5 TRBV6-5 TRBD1 CASRGEGQGQPQHF TGTGCCAGCAGAGGGGAGGGACAGGGACAGCCCCAGCATTTT
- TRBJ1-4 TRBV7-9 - CASSFWSGEWNEKLFF TGTGCCAGCAGCTTTTGGTCAGGGGAATGGAATGAAAAACTGTTTTTT
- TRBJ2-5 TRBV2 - CASSEQGETQYF TGTGCCAGCAGTGAACAGGGGGAGACCCAGTACTTC
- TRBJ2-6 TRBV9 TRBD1 CASSVSGTDLSGANVLTF TGTGCCAGCAGCGTATCCGGGACAGACCTCTCTGGGGCCAACGTCCTGACTTTC
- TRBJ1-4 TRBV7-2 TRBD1 CASSATGGLNEKLFF TGTGCCAGCAGCGCTACAGGGGGACTTAATGAAAAACTGTTTTTT
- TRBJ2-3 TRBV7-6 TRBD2 CASSPLAGGSSTDTQYF TGTGCCAGCAGCCCGCTAGCGGGGGGCTCTAGCACAGATACGCAGTATTTT
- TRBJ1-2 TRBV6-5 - CASSPGRGGYTF TGTGCCAGCAGTCCCGGACGGGGTGGCTACACCTTC
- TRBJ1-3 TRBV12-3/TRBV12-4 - CASSFTDTIYF TGTGCCAGCAGTTTTACGGACACCATATATTTT
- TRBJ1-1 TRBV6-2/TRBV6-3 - CASSYTGTEAFF TGTGCCAGCAGTTATACAGGAACAGAAGCTTTCTTT
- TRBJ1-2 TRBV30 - CAWSVVGGSGYTF TGTGCCTGGAGTGTAGTAGGTGGGAGCGGCTACACCTTC
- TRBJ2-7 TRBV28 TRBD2 CASRAGGLYEQYF TGTGCCAGCCGAGCGGGAGGGCTCTACGAGCAGTACTTC
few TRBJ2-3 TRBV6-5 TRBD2 CASLAETGDTQYF TGTGCCAGTCTAGCGGAGACGGGAGATACGCAGTATTTT
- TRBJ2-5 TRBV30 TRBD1 CAWSLGGVRIETQYF TGTGCCTGGAGTCTAGGGGGCGTCCGGATAGAGACCCAGTACTTC
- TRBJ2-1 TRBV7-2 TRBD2 CASSLPPRLAGGNEQFF TGTGCCAGCAGCTTACCCCCACGCTTAGCGGGGGGGAATGAGCAGTTCTTC
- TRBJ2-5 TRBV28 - CASSTQGVSGQETQYF TGTGCCAGCAGTACTCAGGGCGTTAGCGGCCAAGAGACCCAGTACTTC
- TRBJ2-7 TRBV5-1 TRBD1 CASSLGTGVPYEQYF TGCGCCAGCAGCTTGGGGACAGGGGTCCCCTACGAGCAGTACTTC
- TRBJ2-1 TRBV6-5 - CASTSSGSSYNEQFF TGTGCCAGCACCAGTAGCGGAAGCTCCTACAATGAGCAGTTCTTC
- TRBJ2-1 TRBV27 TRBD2 CASSLRLAGGYEQFF TGTGCCAGCAGTCTCCGACTAGCGGGAGGGTATGAGCAGTTCTTC
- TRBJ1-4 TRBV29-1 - CSVVGDFDEKLFF TGCAGCGTTGTAGGGGATTTCGATGAAAAACTGTTTTTT
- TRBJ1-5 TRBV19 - CASSGTWGQPQHF TGTGCCAGTAGTGGGACTTGGGGTCAGCCCCAGCATTTT
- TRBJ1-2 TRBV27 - CASSFLPTDRGGYTF TGTGCCAGCAGTTTCCTCCCCACCGACAGAGGCGGCTACACCTTC